This T cell receptor (beta chain) was recorded in a study of regulatory T cells in long-lasting Graves disease. Study-level background: Graves' patients with a new diagnosis had received antithyroid drugs under 3 months.

CDR3 regions were amplified by Arm-PCR using iRepertoire HTBI primers to build TCR beta libraries. A single record per CDR3 protein comes from TCRdb applying MiXCR to the multiplex PCR reads. The repertoire includes 350,000 to 450,000 distinct CDR3 sequences, 15% of them detected once, and 15% to 20% sits in the top ten. This clonotype was observed at least ten times. Its antigen is unknown. CDR3 length: 15 residues. With 6 bases removed from V and 0 bases from J, the gap between germline ends came to 13 bases. The germline CDR1 and CDR2 sequences are WNHNN and SYGVQD (reference sequence). Documented time point: newly diagnosed GD, antithyroid drugs for less than 3 months. Researchers made the TCR library from RNA that was extracted from PBMCs. Whole-study findings and limits: There was favoring of TRBV28, TRBJ1-2 and TRBJ2-5 in persistent disease.

Separately, the same data were catalogued under a study of T cells in Graves' hyperthyroidism and ophthalmopathy.

The sequence was collected from a woman in her twenties or thirties with Graves disease. The sample here was peripheral blood mononuclear cells (PBMCs), taken at new diagnosis, from a patient treated with antithyroid drugs. The rearrangement uses TRBV10-1 and TRBJ2-3, with D possibly TRBD1 on 6 matching bases. CDR3 DNA sequence: TGCGCCAGCAGGTCGGACAGCTCTAGCACAGATACGCAGTATTTT. Amino acid sequence: CASRSDSSSTDTQYF.